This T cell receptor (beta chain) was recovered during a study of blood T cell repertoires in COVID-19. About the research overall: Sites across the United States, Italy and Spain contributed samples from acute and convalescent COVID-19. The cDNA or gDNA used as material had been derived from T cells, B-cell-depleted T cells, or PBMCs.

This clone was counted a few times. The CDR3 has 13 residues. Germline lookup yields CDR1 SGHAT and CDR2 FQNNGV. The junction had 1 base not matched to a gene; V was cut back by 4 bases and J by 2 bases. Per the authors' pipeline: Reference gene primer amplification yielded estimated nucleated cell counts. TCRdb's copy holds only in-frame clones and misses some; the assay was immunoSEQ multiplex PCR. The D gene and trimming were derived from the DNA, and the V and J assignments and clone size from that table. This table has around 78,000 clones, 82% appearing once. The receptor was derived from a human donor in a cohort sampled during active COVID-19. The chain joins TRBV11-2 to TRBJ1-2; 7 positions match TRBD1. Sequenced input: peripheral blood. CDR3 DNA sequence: TGTGCCAGCAGCTCGGGACAGAACTATGGCTACACCTTC. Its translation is CASSSGQNYGYTF.